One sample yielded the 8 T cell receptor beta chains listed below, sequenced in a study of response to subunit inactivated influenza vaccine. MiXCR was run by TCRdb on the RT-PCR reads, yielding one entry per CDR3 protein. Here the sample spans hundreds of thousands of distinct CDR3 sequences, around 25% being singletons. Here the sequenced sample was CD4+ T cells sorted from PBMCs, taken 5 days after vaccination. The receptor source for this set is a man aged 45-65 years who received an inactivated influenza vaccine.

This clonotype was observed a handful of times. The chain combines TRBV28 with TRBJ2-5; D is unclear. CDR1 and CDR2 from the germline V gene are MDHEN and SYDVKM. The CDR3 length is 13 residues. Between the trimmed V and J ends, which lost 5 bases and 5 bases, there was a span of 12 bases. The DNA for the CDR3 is TGTGCCAGCAGTCCCCCCACCGGGGAGACCCAGTACTTC. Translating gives CASSPPTGETQYF.

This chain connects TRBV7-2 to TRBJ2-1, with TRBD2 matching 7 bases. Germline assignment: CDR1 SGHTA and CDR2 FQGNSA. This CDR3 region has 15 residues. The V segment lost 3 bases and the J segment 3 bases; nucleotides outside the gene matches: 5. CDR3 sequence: CASSLGRGIYNEQFF. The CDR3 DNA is TGTGCCAGCAGCTTGGGGCGGGGGATCTACAATGAGCAGTTCTTC.

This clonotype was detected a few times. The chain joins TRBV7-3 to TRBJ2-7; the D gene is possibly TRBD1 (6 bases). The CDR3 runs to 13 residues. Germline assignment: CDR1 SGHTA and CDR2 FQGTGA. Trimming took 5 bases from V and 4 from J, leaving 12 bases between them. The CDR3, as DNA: TGTGCCAGCAGCATAGGACAGTCGTACGAGCAGTACTTC. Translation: CASSIGQSYEQYF.

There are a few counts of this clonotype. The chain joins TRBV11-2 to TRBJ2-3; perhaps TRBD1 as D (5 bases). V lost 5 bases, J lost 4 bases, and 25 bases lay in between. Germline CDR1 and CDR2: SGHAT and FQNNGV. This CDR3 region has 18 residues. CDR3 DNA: TGTGCCAGCAGCAAAAGACAGTTACGCTCTCCGATTCCAGATACGCAGTATTTT. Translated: CASSKRQLRSPIPDTQYF. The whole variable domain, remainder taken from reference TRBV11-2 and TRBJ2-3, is EAGVAQSPRYKIIEKRQSVAFWCNPISGHATLYWYQQILGQGPKLLIQFQNNGVVDDSQLPKDRFSAERLKGVDSTLKIQPAKLEDSAVYLCASSKRQLRSPIPDTQYFGPGTRLTVL.

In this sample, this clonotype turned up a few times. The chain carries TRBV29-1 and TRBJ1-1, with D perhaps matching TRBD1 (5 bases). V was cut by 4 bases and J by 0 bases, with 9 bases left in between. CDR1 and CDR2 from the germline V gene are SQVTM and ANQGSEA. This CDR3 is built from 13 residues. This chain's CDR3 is CSVGADMNTEAFF. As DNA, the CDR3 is TGCAGCGTTGGGGCGGACATGAACACTGAAGCTTTCTTT.

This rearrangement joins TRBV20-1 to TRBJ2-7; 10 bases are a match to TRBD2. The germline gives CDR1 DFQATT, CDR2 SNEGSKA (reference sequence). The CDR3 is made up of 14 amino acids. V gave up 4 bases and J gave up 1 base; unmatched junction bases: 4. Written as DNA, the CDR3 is TGCAGTGCTATAGCGGGAGGCAATTCCTACGAGCAGTACTTC. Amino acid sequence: CSAIAGGNSYEQYF.

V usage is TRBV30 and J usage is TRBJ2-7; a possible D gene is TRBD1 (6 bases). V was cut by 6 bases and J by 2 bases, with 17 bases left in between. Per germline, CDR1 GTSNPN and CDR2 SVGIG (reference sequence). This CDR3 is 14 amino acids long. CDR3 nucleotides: TGTGCCTGCACCACAGGGAATAGCGCCTACGAGCAGTACTTC. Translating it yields CACTTGNSAYEQYF.

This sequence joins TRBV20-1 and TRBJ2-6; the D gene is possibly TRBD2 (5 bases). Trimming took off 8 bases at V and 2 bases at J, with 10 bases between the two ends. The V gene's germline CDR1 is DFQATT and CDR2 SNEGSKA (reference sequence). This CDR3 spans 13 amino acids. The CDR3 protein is CSSRATGANVLTF. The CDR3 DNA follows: TGCAGTTCGCGGGCTACTGGGGCCAACGTCCTGACTTTC.